The rows below give T cell receptor beta chains drawn from one sample of a study of T cell responses to AZD1222 COVID-19 vaccine. TCRdb's table, derived via immunoSEQ multiplex PCR, lists solely in-frame clones and lacks some. The sample carries roughly 140,000 clones, around nine tenths recorded once. The sample here was peripheral blood, taken on day 0 of AZD1222 vaccination. The source of these receptors is an adult in good health. The conserved cysteine and the conserved F or W are not part of the CDR3 here. Each record gives: V gene, J gene, CDR3 protein.

TRBV6-5	TRBJ1-5	ASQGLNNQPQH
TRBV5-1	TRBJ2-3	ASGLAGGVTDTQY
TRBV18	TRBJ1-3	ASSPRGGSGNTIY
TRBV7-9	TRBJ1-4	ASSTSSPNEKLF
TRBV7-9	TRBJ2-7	ASSSDLAGRYEQY
TRBV5-6	TRBJ2-1	ASSWTSGAGDEQF
TRBV5-1	TRBJ2-3	ASSSTGKTDTQY
TRBV6-5	TRBJ2-5	ASSYGGRGVRY
TRBV6-2/TRBV6-3	TRBJ2-7	ASSYSRQQY
TRBV28	TRBJ1-2	ASSLTGQGGYGYT
TRBV6-2/TRBV6-3	TRBJ2-5	ASSYSPRGNSGRPPETQY
TRBV28	TRBJ2-1	ASSPPGLPYNEQF
TRBV30	TRBJ2-7	AWSVSPQPGDRVYEQY
TRBV2	TRBJ1-3	ASNARSSGNTIY
TRBV28	TRBJ2-7	ASSRGNYEQY
TRBV13	TRBJ1-4	ASSLGRSEKLF
TRBV6-5	TRBJ2-2	ASRETSGTGELF
TRBV10-2	TRBJ2-4	ASGGRGLAKNIQY
TRBV28	TRBJ2-5	ASSAGRTQETQY
TRBV6-2/TRBV6-3	TRBJ2-3	ASSYSTALAGGPSTQY
TRBV19	TRBJ2-4	ASIGWGDIQY
TRBV18	TRBJ2-6	ASSPDRGGYPSGANVLT
TRBV19	TRBJ1-2	ASSMSGGRVYGYT
TRBV28	TRBJ1-5	ASSLREFSNQPQH
TRBV27	TRBJ2-3	ASSLSRTDTQY
TRBV19	TRBJ2-7	ASSILAGGPDEQY
TRBV6-6	TRBJ1-1	ASSYSPFTEAF
TRBV29-1	TRBJ2-2	SVGGHTGELF
TRBV18	TRBJ1-4	ASSPPQGSTNEKLF
TRBV9	TRBJ1-3	ASSVGSTGTGNTIY
TRBV11-2	TRBJ2-1	ASSRALSYNEQF
TRBV7-2	TRBJ2-5	ASSLGSGDLETQY
TRBV21-1	TRBJ2-7	ASSKAAGGRGEQY
TRBV12-3/TRBV12-4	TRBJ2-2	ASSFGDGELF
TRBV6-4	TRBJ1-5	ASSPDGNQPQH
TRBV7-6	TRBJ2-5	ASSFAGGGETQY
TRBV24-1	TRBJ1-5	ATSDLAGRGPNQPQH
TRBV18	TRBJ1-6	ASSPSLRESNSPLH
TRBV5-8	TRBJ2-1	ASSLVATHNEQF
TRBV5-1	TRBJ1-1	ASSPGGGRGPMNTEAF
TRBV6-2/TRBV6-3	TRBJ1-4	ASSSLTSGPNEKLF
TRBV28	TRBJ2-1	ASSLQHPGLGGDYNEQF
TRBV19	TRBJ2-4	ASSMGGVNIQY
TRBV9	TRBJ1-1	ASSPAINTEAF
TRBV3-1/TRBV3-2	TRBJ2-7	ASSLRRGVREYEQY
TRBV28	TRBJ2-1	ASLLAGVYNEQF
TRBV5-1	TRBJ1-6	ASRLGDNSPLH
TRBV4-2	TRBJ2-7	ASSQEGGGQY
TRBV28	TRBJ1-1	ASSFGIVTEAF
TRBV28	TRBJ1-2	ASSTGLTNYGYT
TRBV2	TRBJ1-4	ASSASITTNEKLF
TRBV29-1	TRBJ2-1	SVEPFDRGSYNEQF
TRBV7-2	TRBJ1-1	ASSPRFTFGAEAF
TRBV9	TRBJ1-5	ASSTRSSNQPQH
TRBV30	TRBJ1-3	AWSGALSGNTIY
TRBV2	TRBJ1-1	ATKIRDRATEAF
TRBV7-9	TRBJ1-2	ASSFGQGTSYGYT
TRBV7-9	TRBJ2-2	ASSPGASDTGELF
TRBV10-2	TRBJ1-5	ASSIQGANQPQH
TRBV30	TRBJ2-2	AWSLGQNTGELF